What follows describes a single T cell receptor (beta chain). As yet, its antigen is unknown. The data derive from a study of shared clonotypes between healthy human individuals. Study outcomes and limitations: Memory subsets generally showed lower estimated richness than naive subsets.

Deep was the level used in running the assay. How the authors handled the data: ImmunoSEQ gave junction-only sequences without quality scores, so filtering differed. Repertoires were generated with immunoSEQ multiplex PCR, while TCRdb's copy carries only in-frame clones and drops some. Clone size and V and J calls were adopted from that table, with D and trimming inferred from the DNA. The sample has more than 2 million clones, roughly 94% seen once. The origin of this receptor is a man between 18 and 35 years old in good health. Sequencing used naive CD4+ T cells sorted from blood. The subset was: CD45RA+ positively selected.

The CDR3: CASSGAPQETQYF. The CDR3 DNA follows: TGTGCCAGCTCAGGGGCCCCACAAGAGACCCAGTACTTC. The gene calls are TRBV18 and TRBJ2-5; weak D call: TRBD1 (5 bases). The CDR3 runs 13 residues. CDR1 and CDR2 (germline): KGHSH, LQKENI. V was pared by 5 bases and J by 2 bases, with 9 bases between. The full variable domain, in which reference TRBV18 and TRBJ2-5 provide the parts outside the CDR3, is NAGVMQNPRHLVRRRGQEARLRCSPMKGHSHVYWYRQLPEEGLKFMVYLQKENIIDESGMPKERFSAEFPKEGPSILRIQQVVRGDSAAYFCASSGAPQETQYFGPGTRLLVL.